This TCR beta chain was profiled in a study of cytomegalovirus exposure and HLA in healthy donors. Researchers ran the PCR with 60 Vbeta and 13 Jbeta primers. Sequenced by immunoSEQ multiplex PCR; TCRdb stores in-frame clones only, minus some. The table lists roughly 200,000 clones, 60% to 85% of them singletons, with 2.5% to 3.5% in the top ten. From germline, CDR1 is MNHNY and CDR2 SVGAGI (reference sequence). Trimming took off 3 bases at V and 0 bases at J, with 4 bases between the two ends. The CDR3 consists of 13 residues. The chain uses TRBV6-6 and TRBJ2-3, with D unclear. The sample taken for sequencing was PBMCs. The sequence was obtained from a male donor in good health and CMV-seronegative. CDR3 DNA: TGTGCCAGCAGTTATACTAGCACAGATACGCAGTATTTT. It yields the protein CASSYTSTDTQYF.